These 2 T cell receptor beta chains originate from one sample sequenced in a study of Graves' ophthalmopathy and Graves' hyperthyroidism. Amplified material comprised TCR beta CDR3 regions derived from RNA transcripts. First-round RT-PCR used HTBI primers; second-round multiplex PCR followed. One entry per CDR3 protein, called by TCRdb with MiXCR from the multiplex PCR reads. The sample carries around 660,000 distinct CDR3 sequences, more than 40% recorded once. Specimen: peripheral blood. These receptors came from an adult man with Graves' ophthalmopathy.

The genes are TRBV27 and TRBJ1-1; no reliable D call. CDR1 and CDR2 from the germline V gene are MNHEY and SMNVEV (reference sequence). V was shortened by 2 bases and J by 1 base, with 11 bases between the two germline ends. This CDR3 spans 15 amino acids. The CDR3 DNA follows: TGTGCCAGCAGTTTAGGGAGCACCCGGAACACTGAAGCTTTCTTT. Its protein is CASSLGSTRNTEAFF.

The chain joins TRBV13 to TRBJ2-2; D possibly corresponds to TRBD2 (6 bases). With 8 bases removed from V and 6 bases from J, the gap between germline ends came to 10 bases. Germline-derived CDR1 and CDR2 are PRHDT and FYEKMQ (reference sequence). The CDR3 has 12 amino acids. The CDR3 DNA reads as TGTGCCAGCGGAGCGGGCGCCGGGGAGCTGTTTTTT. Translation gives CASGAGAGELFF.